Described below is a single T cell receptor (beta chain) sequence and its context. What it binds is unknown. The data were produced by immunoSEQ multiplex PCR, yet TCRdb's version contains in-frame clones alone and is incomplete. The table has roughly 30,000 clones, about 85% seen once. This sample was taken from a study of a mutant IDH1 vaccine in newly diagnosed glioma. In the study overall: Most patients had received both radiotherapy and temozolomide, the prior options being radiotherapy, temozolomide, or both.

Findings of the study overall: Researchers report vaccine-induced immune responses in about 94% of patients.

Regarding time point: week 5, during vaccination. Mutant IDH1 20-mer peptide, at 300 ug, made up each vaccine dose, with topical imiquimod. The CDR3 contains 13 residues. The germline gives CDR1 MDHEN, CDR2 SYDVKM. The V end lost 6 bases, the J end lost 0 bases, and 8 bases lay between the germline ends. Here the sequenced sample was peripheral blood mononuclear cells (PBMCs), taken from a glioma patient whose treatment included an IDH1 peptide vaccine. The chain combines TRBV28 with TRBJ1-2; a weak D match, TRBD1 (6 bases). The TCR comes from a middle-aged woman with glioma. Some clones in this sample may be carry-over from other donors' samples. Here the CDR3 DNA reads TGTGCCAGCAGGGACAGAGCTAACTATGGCTACACCTTC. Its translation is CASRDRANYGYTF.